This paragraph covers one T cell receptor beta chain sequence. Its cognate antigen is unknown. The record originates from a study of cytomegalovirus exposure and HLA in healthy donors. Assay: immunoSEQ multiplex PCR; the TCRdb copy retains only in-frame clones and omits some. The data show around 400,000 clones, 80% to 90% seen once. V was cut by 4 bases and J by 2 bases, with 12 bases left in between. There are 15 residues in the CDR3. Germline-derived CDR1 and CDR2 are MNHEY and SVGAGI. Study-level results: According to reports, the classifier identified cytomegalovirus status with high specificity and sensitivity. That first-cohort TCR clusters tended to co-occur in the 95 to 150 validation repertoires was found in a later analysis. Three chains linked to CMV were shown in vitro to be specific for CMV antigens. Altogether, 150 to 200 TCR beta chains were recorded as cytomegalovirus-associated.

The receptor comes from a woman aged 18-29 years in good health and CMV-seronegative. Sequenced sample: PBMCs. V usage is TRBV6-5 and J usage is TRBJ1-5; tentatively, D is TRBD1 (5 bases). The CDR3 protein is CASSSLGGGNQPQHF. CDR3 nucleotides: TGTGCCAGCAGTTCCCTGGGGGGGGGCAATCAGCCCCAGCATTTT.